This entry features one TCR beta chain sequence. What it recognizes is unknown. This entry comes from a study of identical twins. Findings and limits, study-wide: Abundant cord blood beta clonotypes carried fewer insertions; memory repertoires showed none.

The germline CDR1 and CDR2 sequences are SGHNT and YYREEE (reference sequence). CDR3 length: 16 residues. Between the trimmed V and J ends, which lost 4 bases and 5 bases, there was a span of 19 bases. cDNA carried unique molecular identifiers, and a universal primer site was added by template switching. TCRdb re-called the 5' RACE reads with MiXCR, one entry per CDR3 protein. The sample holds around 1.7 million distinct CDR3 sequences, about 31% seen once. The specimen sequenced was cord blood. The TCR originated in a newborn girl in good health. The V call is TRBV5-4, the J call TRBJ2-1; no clear D. The CDR3 reads CASSEGLMGADNEQFF. The CDR3 DNA follows: TGTGCCAGCAGCGAAGGCCTCATGGGTGCGGACAATGAGCAGTTCTTC.